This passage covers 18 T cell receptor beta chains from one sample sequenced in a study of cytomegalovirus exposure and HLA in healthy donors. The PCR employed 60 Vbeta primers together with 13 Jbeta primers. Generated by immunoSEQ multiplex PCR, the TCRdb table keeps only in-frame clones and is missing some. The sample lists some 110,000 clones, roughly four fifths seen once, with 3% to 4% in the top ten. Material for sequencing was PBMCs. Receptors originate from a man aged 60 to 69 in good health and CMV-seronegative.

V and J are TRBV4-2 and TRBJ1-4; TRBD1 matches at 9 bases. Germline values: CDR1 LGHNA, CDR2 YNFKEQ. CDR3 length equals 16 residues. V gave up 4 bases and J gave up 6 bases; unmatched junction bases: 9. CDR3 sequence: CASSPTGRTGDEKLFF. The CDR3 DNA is TGTGCCAGCAGCCCCACAGGGAGGACAGGGGATGAAAAACTGTTTTTT.

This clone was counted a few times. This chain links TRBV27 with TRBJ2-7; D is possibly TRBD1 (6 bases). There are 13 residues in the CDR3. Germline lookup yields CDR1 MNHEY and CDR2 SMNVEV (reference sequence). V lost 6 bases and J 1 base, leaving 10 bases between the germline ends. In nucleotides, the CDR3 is TGTGCCAGCAGCCTAACAGGGTCCTACGAGCAGTACTTC. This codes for CASSLTGSYEQYF.

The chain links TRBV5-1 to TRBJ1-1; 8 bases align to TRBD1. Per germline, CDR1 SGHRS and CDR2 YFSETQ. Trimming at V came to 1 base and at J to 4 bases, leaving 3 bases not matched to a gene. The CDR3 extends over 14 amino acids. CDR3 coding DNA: TGCGCCAGCAGCTTGTCAGGGGGCGGCACTGAAGCTTTCTTT. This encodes CASSLSGGGTEAFF.

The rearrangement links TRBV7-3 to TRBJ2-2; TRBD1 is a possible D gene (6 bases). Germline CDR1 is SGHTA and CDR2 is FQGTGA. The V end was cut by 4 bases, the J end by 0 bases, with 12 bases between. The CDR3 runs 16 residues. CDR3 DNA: TGTGCCAGCAGCTCCAGGGGTGGGACGAACACCGGGGAGCTGTTTTTT. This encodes CASSSRGGTNTGELFF. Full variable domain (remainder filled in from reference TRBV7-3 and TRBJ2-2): GAGVSQTPSNKVTEKGKYVELRCDPISGHTALYWYRQSLGQGPEFLIYFQGTGAADDSGLPNDRFFAVRPEGSVSTLKIQRTERGDSAVYLCASSSRGGTNTGELFFGEGSRLTVL.

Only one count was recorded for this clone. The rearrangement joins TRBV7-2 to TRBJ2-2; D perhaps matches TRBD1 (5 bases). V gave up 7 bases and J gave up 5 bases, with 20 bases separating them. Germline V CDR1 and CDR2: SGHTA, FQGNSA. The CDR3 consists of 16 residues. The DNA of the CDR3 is TGTGCCAGCAACGGTGGGGCAGGCCCACGGACCGGGGAGCTGTTTTTT. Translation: CASNGGAGPRTGELFF.

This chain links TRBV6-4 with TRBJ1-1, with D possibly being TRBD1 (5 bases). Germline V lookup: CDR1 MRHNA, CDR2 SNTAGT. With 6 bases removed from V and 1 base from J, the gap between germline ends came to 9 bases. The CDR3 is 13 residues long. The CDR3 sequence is CASRMTANTEAFF. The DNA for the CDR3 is TGTGCCAGCAGGATGACAGCGAACACTGAAGCTTTCTTT.

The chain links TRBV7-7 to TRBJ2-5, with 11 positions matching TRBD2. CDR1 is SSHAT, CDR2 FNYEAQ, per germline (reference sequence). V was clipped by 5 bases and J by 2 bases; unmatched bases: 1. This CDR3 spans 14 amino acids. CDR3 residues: CASSRLAGQETQYF. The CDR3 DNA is TGTGCCAGCAGCCGACTAGCGGGACAAGAGACCCAGTACTTC. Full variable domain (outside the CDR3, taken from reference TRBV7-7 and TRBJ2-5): GAGVSQSPRYKVTKRGQDVTLRCDPISSHATLYWYQQALGQGPEFLTYFNYEAQPDKSGLPSDRFSAERPEGSISTLTIQRTEQRDSAMYRCASSRLAGQETQYFGPGTRLLVL.

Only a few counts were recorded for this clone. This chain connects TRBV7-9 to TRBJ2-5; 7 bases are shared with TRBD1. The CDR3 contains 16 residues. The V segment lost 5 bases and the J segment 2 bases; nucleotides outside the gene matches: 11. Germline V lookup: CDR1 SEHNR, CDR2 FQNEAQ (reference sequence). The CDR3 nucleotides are TGTGCCAGCAGCCCCCCGACAGGGAACGGTCAAGAGACCCAGTACTTC. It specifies CASSPPTGNGQETQYF.

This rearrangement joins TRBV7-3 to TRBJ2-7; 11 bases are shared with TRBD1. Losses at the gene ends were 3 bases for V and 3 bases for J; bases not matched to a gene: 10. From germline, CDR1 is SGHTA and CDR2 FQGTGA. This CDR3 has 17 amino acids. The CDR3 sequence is CASSLLWGDRGIYEQYV. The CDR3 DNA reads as TGTGCCAGCAGCTTGTTATGGGGGGACAGGGGGATCTACGAGCAGTACGTC.

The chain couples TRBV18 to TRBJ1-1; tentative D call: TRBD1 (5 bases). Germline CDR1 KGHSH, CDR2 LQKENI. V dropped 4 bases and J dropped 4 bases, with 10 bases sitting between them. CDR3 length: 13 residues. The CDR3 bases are TGTGCCAGCTCACTGGGGGGGAGCACTGAAGCTTTCTTT. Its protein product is CASSLGGSTEAFF.

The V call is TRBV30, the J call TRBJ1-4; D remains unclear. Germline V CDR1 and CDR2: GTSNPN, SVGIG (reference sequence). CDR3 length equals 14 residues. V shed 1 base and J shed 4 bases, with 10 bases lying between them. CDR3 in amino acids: CAWSGGSFNEKLFF. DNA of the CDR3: TGTGCCTGGAGTGGAGGGAGTTTTAATGAAAAACTGTTTTTT.

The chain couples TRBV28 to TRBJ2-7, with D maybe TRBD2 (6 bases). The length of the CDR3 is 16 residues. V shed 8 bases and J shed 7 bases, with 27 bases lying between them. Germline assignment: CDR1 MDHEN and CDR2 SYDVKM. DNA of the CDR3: TGTGCCAGCTCCCCCTTAGGTGGGCGGGATGAGCAAGAGCAGTACGTC. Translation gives CASSPLGGRDEQEQYV.

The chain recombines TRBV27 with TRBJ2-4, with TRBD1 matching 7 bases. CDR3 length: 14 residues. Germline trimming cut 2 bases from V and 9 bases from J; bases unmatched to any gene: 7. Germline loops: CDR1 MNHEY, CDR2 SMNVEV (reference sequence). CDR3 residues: CASSLTGDRAIQYF. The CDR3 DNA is TGTGCCAGCAGTTTAACAGGGGATCGGGCCATTCAGTACTTC.

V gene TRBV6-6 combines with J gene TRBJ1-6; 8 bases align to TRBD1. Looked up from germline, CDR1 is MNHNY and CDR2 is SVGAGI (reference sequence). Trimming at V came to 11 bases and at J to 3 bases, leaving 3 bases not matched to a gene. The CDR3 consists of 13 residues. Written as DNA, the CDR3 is TGTGCCTCAGGGGGCCTCTATAATTCACCCCTCCACTTT. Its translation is CASGGLYNSPLHF.

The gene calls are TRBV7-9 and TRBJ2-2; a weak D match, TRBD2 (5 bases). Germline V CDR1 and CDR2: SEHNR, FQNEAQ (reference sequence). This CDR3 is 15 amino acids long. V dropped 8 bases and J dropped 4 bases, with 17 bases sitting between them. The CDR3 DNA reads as TGTGCCAGCCCCAGCGGCCCAGGCCTCACCGGGGAGCTGTTTTTT. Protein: CASPSGPGLTGELFF.

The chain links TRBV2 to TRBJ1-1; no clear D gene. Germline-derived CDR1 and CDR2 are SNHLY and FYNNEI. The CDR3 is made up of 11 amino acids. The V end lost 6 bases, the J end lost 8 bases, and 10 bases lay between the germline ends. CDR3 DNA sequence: TGTGCCAGCAGGGCGACTCACGAAGCTTTCTTT. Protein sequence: CASRATHEAFF.

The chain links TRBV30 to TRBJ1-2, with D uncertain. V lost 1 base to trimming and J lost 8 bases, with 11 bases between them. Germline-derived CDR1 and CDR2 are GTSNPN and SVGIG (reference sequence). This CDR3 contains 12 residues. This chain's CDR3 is CAWSANSVGYTF. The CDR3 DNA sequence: TGTGCCTGGAGTGCGAATTCGGTAGGCTACACCTTC. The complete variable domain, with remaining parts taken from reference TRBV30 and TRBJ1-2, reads SQTIHQWPATLVQPVGSPLSLECTVEGTSNPNLYWYRQAAGRGLQLLFYSVGIGQISSEVPQNLSASRPQDRQFILSSKKLLLSDSGFYLCAWSANSVGYTFGSGTRLTVV.

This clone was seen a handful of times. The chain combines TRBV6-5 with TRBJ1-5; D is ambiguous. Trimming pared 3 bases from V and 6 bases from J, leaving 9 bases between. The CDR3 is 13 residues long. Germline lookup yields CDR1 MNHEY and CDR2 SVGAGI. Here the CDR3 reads CASSYTAGQPQHF. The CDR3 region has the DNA TGTGCCAGCAGTTATACGGCGGGTCAGCCCCAGCATTTT.